This T cell receptor (beta chain) is drawn from a study of T-cell memory formation after mild COVID-19. In the study overall: Clustering of TCRs was largely donor specific. Study-wide results and caveats: Nothing confirmed that second-wave clones peaking on day 37 were specific for SARS-CoV-2.

TCRdb independently ran MiXCR on the 5' RACE reads; one entry per CDR3 protein. This sample carries 50,000 to 70,000 distinct CDR3 sequences, 9.5% to 15% of them seen once, and the ten largest clones take approximately 24%. Notes on this clonotype: The antigen is unknown.

This TCR was sampled from a man between 18 and 29 years old who had mild COVID-19 (a few samples of this study predate the infection). Cell type and time point are not known. Sequenced: PBMCs or a T cell subset sorted from them (not recorded which).

The DNA of the CDR3 is TGTGCCAGCAGCAGCACCGGGACAGGGGGCGCCTACGAGCAGTACTTC. Its translation is CASSSTGTGGAYEQYF. V usage is TRBV5-4 and J usage is TRBJ2-7, with 12 bases fitting TRBD1. V gave up 4 bases and J gave up 2 bases; unmatched junction bases: 7. CDR3 size: 16 residues. Germline CDR1 reads SGHNT; CDR2 reads YYREEE (reference sequence).